The 27 T cell receptor beta chains below come from one sample, sequenced in a study of beta chain features in type 1 diabetes. What was sequenced were expressed TCRB transcripts, since all of the isolated RNA had been reverse transcribed. Generated by immunoSEQ multiplex PCR, the TCRdb table keeps only in-frame clones and is missing some. This sample carries 350,000 to 400,000 clones, roughly 16% of them seen once, and the ten largest clones take approximately 0.019%. Sequences were obtained from naive CD4+ T cells from blood. The receptors shown here come from a woman between 18 and 30 years old in good health.

This clone occurred a few times. This chain connects TRBV27 to TRBJ1-1; TRBD1 matches 9 bases. Trimming cost V 5 bases and J 6 bases; bases outside gene matches: 10. Germline V gene data show CDR1 as MNHEY and CDR2 as SMNVEV (reference sequence). CDR3 length: 15 residues. CDR3 in DNA: TGTGCCAGCAGTGGTGGGACAGGGATCATGGCTGAAGCTTTCTTT. Amino acids: CASSGGTGIMAEAFF.

The CDR3 here is CAWSARGDTQYF. As DNA, the CDR3 is TGTGCCTGGAGTGCCCGGGGGGATACGCAGTATTTT. The gene calls are TRBV30 and TRBJ2-3, with a tentative D call TRBD2 (6 bases). The CDR3 is 12 residues long. Germline lookup yields CDR1 GTSNPN and CDR2 SVGIG (reference sequence). Trimming took off 1 base at V and 6 bases at J, with 8 bases between the two ends.

This clone was detected a few times. The rearrangement links TRBV25-1 to TRBJ1-2; D is uncertain. V was trimmed by 3 bases and J by 7 bases, leaving 21 bases between them. CDR3 length equals 16 residues. Germline V gene lookup returns CDR1 MGHDK and CDR2 SYGVNS. The CDR3 loop reads CASSEAGFGSPAGYTF. CDR3 DNA: TGTGCCAGCAGTGAGGCGGGGTTCGGCTCTCCGGCTGGCTACACCTTC.

The V call is TRBV5-1, the J call TRBJ1-1; 9 nucleotides match TRBD1. V lost 4 bases, J lost 4 bases, and 8 bases stayed unmatched. CDR1 SGHRS and CDR2 YFSETQ come from the germline V gene. This CDR3 has 15 amino acids. The CDR3 spells CASSETGTGSTEAFF. CDR3 nucleotide sequence: TGCGCCAGCAGCGAAACCGGGACAGGGAGCACTGAAGCTTTCTTT.

There are a few counts of this clone. The rearrangement joins TRBV27 to TRBJ1-2, with a possible D match to TRBD1 (5 bases). Trimming shortened V by 2 bases and J by 8 bases, and 24 bases separated the two germline ends. From germline, CDR1 is MNHEY and CDR2 SMNVEV (reference sequence). The CDR3 sequence is 17 residues long. The CDR3 sequence is CASSLGAGTTKGYGYTF. The CDR3 nucleotides are TGTGCCAGCAGTTTAGGGGCAGGTACCACTAAAGGCTACGGCTACACCTTC.

A few counts support this clone. V and J are TRBV29-1 and TRBJ1-5; D perhaps matches TRBD1 (6 bases). The V and J ends lost 7 bases and 4 bases respectively, with 14 bases between them. The CDR3 sequence is 13 residues long. Germline CDR1 is SQVTM and CDR2 is ANQGSEA. This CDR3 is CSATDRPNQPQHF. In DNA, the CDR3 is TGCAGCGCCACGGACAGACCTAATCAGCCCCAGCATTTT.

The chain has TRBV28 and TRBJ2-7; D is uncertain. Trimming pared 4 bases from V and 11 bases from J, leaving 15 bases between. Per germline, CDR1 MDHEN and CDR2 SYDVKM. The CDR3 totals 12 residues. DNA of the CDR3: TGTGCCAGCAGTTCGTCAGGCAGGTACGAGTACTTC. Protein sequence: CASSSSGRYEYF.

The gene calls are TRBV6-5 and TRBJ2-1; 8 bases align to TRBD2. This CDR3 is built from 15 residues. Per the germline V gene, CDR1 is MNHEY and CDR2 is SVGAGI. The junction had 6 bases not matched to a gene; V was cut back by 1 base and J by 7 bases. CDR3 loop: CASSYLPGGTNEQFF. The CDR3 DNA is TGTGCCAGCAGTTACTTGCCGGGAGGGACAAATGAGCAGTTCTTC.

The chain links TRBV9 to TRBJ2-7; 7 bases agree with TRBD1. CDR1 and CDR2 from the germline V gene are SGDLS and YYNGEE. The length of the CDR3 is 14 residues. The V gene end was trimmed by 4 bases and the J gene end by 3 bases; junction bases not matched to a gene: 7. CDR3 in amino acids: CASSKGQANYEQYF. Here the CDR3 DNA reads TGTGCCAGCAGCAAAGGACAGGCCAACTACGAGCAGTACTTC. The whole variable domain, filled in from reference TRBV9 and TRBJ2-7, reads DSGVTQTPKHLITATGQRVTLRCSPRSGDLSVYWYQQSLDQGLQFLIQYYNGEERAKGNILERFSAQQFPDLHSELNLSSLELGDSALYFCASSKGQANYEQYFGPGTRLTVT.

This chain joins TRBV5-1 and TRBJ2-1; 16 bases align to TRBD2. J gave up 8 bases and V 3 bases, and 5 bases lay outside the gene matches. The CDR3 runs to 16 residues. Germline CDR1 reads SGHRS; CDR2 reads YFSETQ. CDR3 sequence: CASSWGLAGGPHEQFF. In nucleotides, the CDR3 is TGCGCCAGCAGCTGGGGACTAGCGGGAGGGCCCCATGAGCAGTTCTTC.

This chain connects TRBV29-1 to TRBJ2-7; 7 bases match TRBD1. With 0 bases clipped from V and 6 bases from J, the junction kept 8 bases outside the gene matches. The CDR3 spans 14 residues. CDR1 is SQVTM, CDR2 ANQGSEA, per germline. For the CDR3, the DNA is TGCAGCGTTGAAGAAGGTGGCAGGGGGTTCGAGCAGTACTTC. Its protein product is CSVEEGGRGFEQYF.

This clone showed up just a few times. The chain is built from TRBV10-2 and TRBJ1-1; TRBD1 matches 9 bases. J lost 4 bases, V lost 6 bases, and 9 bases had no gene match. Per the germline V gene, CDR1 is WSHSY and CDR2 is SAAADI. CDR3 length: 15 amino acids. CDR3 coding DNA: TGCGCCAGCAGGGAACAGGGGGCAGCTCTCACTGAAGCTTTCTTT. Translated, it gives CASREQGAALTEAFF.

The J gene is TRBJ2-3, the V gene TRBV13; 7 bases map to TRBD2. The V segment lost 1 base and the J segment 4 bases; nucleotides outside the gene matches: 8. The CDR3 spans 16 residues. The V gene's germline CDR1 is PRHDT and CDR2 FYEKMQ (reference sequence). Here the CDR3 reads CASSLAARERADTQYF. CDR3 nucleotides: TGTGCCAGCAGCTTAGCGGCGCGGGAGCGCGCAGATACGCAGTATTTT.

In its sample, this clone was seen a few times. V usage is TRBV7-8 and J usage is TRBJ1-1, with 7 positions matching TRBD1. Trimming cost V 5 bases and J 10 bases; bases outside gene matches: 10. Germline V lookup: CDR1 SGHVS, CDR2 FQNEAQ. The CDR3 has 13 amino acids. The DNA for the CDR3 is TGTGCCAGCAGCCTCCGACAGGGTGAAAGAGCTTTCTTT. Its protein product is CASSLRQGERAFF.

The gene calls are TRBV25-1 and TRBJ1-2, with D possibly being TRBD1 (6 bases). V lost 0 bases, J lost 6 bases, and 17 bases lay in between. The CDR3 has 16 amino acids. Germline lookup yields CDR1 MGHDK and CDR2 SYGVNS. DNA of the CDR3: TGTGCCAGCAGTGAATATATTAGAGGGGGAACGGATGGCTACACCTTC. Protein sequence: CASSEYIRGGTDGYTF.

On this clone: This CDR3 is also generated by other DNA sequences in the sample. The V call is TRBV5-1, the J call TRBJ1-1; D ambiguous. Trimming stripped 0 bases from V and 2 bases from J, with 8 bases between. The CDR3 sequence is 14 residues long. Looked up from germline, CDR1 is SGHRS and CDR2 is YFSETQ. The CDR3 DNA is TGCGCCAGCAGCTTGGTTTCAGGCAACACTGAAGCTTTCTTT. Translated, it gives CASSLVSGNTEAFF.

This rearrangement joins TRBV4-1 to TRBJ1-2; 8 bases are a match to TRBD1. The CDR3 runs 16 residues. V gave up 3 bases and J gave up 1 base; unmatched junction bases: 7. Germline V gene sequence: CDR1 MGHRA, CDR2 YSYEKL. In DNA, the CDR3 is TGCGCCAGCAGCCATAGGCGGACAGGGATTAACTATGGCTACACCTTC. As protein: CASSHRRTGINYGYTF.

This clone turned up a few times. The chain employs TRBV11-2 and TRBJ1-2; D remains unclear. Germline lookup yields CDR1 SGHAT and CDR2 FQNNGV. Trimming removed 1 base from V and 6 bases from J, with 12 bases in between. This CDR3 has 14 amino acids. CDR3 sequence reads: CASSLAPSGDGYTF. The CDR3 region has the DNA TGTGCCAGCAGCTTAGCCCCCAGTGGAGATGGCTACACCTTC.

In its sample, this clone was seen a few times. The V call is TRBV29-1, the J call TRBJ1-2; 7 positions agree with TRBD1. CDR1 is SQVTM and CDR2 is ANQGSEA in the germline V gene. The CDR3 has 13 amino acids. With V trimmed by 5 bases and J by 4 bases, 7 bases remained unmatched. The DNA of the CDR3 is TGCAGCGTTACGACAGGGATCGGCTATGGCTACACCTTC. Translated, it gives CSVTTGIGYGYTF.

This clone has just a few counts. The CDR3 coding sequence is TGCGCCAGCAGCTTGGCTAGGGGGACGTACGAGCAGTACTTC. Translated, it gives CASSLARGTYEQYF. V and J are TRBV5-1 and TRBJ2-7; a weak D match, TRBD1 (6 bases). This CDR3 contains 14 residues. The V gene lost 0 bases and the J gene lost 4 bases, with 11 bases spanning the gap. Germline V gene sequence: CDR1 SGHRS, CDR2 YFSETQ.

The chain uses TRBV29-1 and TRBJ2-1; D is possibly TRBD2 (5 bases). This CDR3 contains 14 residues. V was trimmed by 6 bases and J by 5 bases, leaving 17 bases between them. Germline CDR1 SQVTM, CDR2 ANQGSEA. CDR3 in amino acids: CSVKPRLANNEQFF. CDR3 nucleotides: TGCAGCGTCAAACCCCGGCTAGCCAACAATGAGCAGTTCTTC.

This clone has only a few counts. This chain joins TRBV2 and TRBJ2-3, with D hard to call. Trimming removed 3 bases from V and 6 bases from J, with 4 bases in between. The CDR3 is made up of 11 amino acids. Germline loops: CDR1 SNHLY, CDR2 FYNNEI. The CDR3 DNA reads TGTGCCAGCAGTGATCGGGATACGCAGTATTTT. As protein: CASSDRDTQYF.

The V gene is TRBV7-9, the J gene TRBJ1-2; tentatively, D is TRBD1 (5 bases). The V gene's germline CDR1 is SEHNR and CDR2 FQNEAQ (reference sequence). Trimming shortened V by 5 bases and J by 2 bases, and 9 bases separated the two germline ends. The CDR3 length is 13 residues. The CDR3 DNA is TGTGCCAGCAGCCAACAGGACAACTATGGCTACACCTTC. Its translation: CASSQQDNYGYTF.

This clone has just a few counts. The chain combines TRBV7-2 with TRBJ1-2; tentative D call: TRBD1 (6 bases). The CDR3 is made up of 13 amino acids. The V gene lost 5 bases and the J gene lost 5 bases, with 12 bases spanning the gap. Germline V gene sequence: CDR1 SGHTA, CDR2 FQGNSA. The CDR3 nucleotides are TGTGCCAGCAGCCCAGACAGGTCGTATGGCTACACCTTC. This codes for CASSPDRSYGYTF.

V and J are TRBV30 and TRBJ2-1; 11 nucleotides agree with TRBD2. Germline V gene sequence: CDR1 GTSNPN, CDR2 SVGIG (reference sequence). This CDR3 spans 16 amino acids. The trim removed 3 bases at V and 8 bases at J, leaving 12 bases unmatched. CDR3 sequence: CAWRAGTSGRIHEQFF. The DNA for the CDR3 is TGTGCCTGGAGAGCTGGGACTAGCGGAAGAATCCATGAGCAGTTCTTC. The full variable domain, completed using reference TRBV30 and TRBJ2-1, is SQTIHQWPATLVQPVGSPLSLECTVEGTSNPNLYWYRQAAGRGLQLLFYSVGIGQISSEVPQNLSASRPQDRQFILSSKKLLLSDSGFYLCAWRAGTSGRIHEQFFGPGTRLTVL.

V is TRBV30 and J is TRBJ2-7; D is uncertain. The ends were cut back, 4 bases at V and 7 bases at J, with 14 bases in the middle. Germline assignment: CDR1 GTSNPN and CDR2 SVGIG (reference sequence). CDR3 length: 12 amino acids. The CDR3 sequence is CAWNVGTGEQYF. CDR3 bases: TGTGCCTGGAACGTCGGTACGGGTGAGCAGTACTTC.

The sample holds a few counts of this clone. The V gene is TRBV28, the J gene TRBJ1-5; D ambiguous. V lost 3 bases to trimming and J lost 5 bases, with 14 bases between them. From germline, CDR1 is MDHEN and CDR2 SYDVKM. CDR3 length equals 15 residues. CDR3: CASSFGSPAHQPQHF. CDR3 coding DNA: TGTGCCAGCAGTTTCGGGAGTCCGGCGCATCAGCCCCAGCATTTT.